This T cell receptor (beta chain) emerged from a study of cytomegalovirus exposure and HLA in healthy donors. The PCR employed 60 Vbeta primers together with 13 Jbeta primers. The data were produced by immunoSEQ multiplex PCR, yet TCRdb's version contains in-frame clones alone and is incomplete. The table lists approximately 40,000 clones, approximately 86% of them singletons. The CDR3 length is 13 residues. V shed 6 bases, J shed 7 bases, and the junction held 9 bases outside the gene matches. The germline V gene encodes CDR1 SGDLS and CDR2 YYNGEE. This receptor was taken from a young woman in good health and CMV-seropositive. This chain connects TRBV9 to TRBJ2-5; TRBD1 matches 7 bases. The sample was PBMCs. The CDR3 sequence is CASTRQGDRTQYF. CDR3 bases: TGTGCCAGCACCCGGCAGGGGGATAGGACCCAGTACTTC.